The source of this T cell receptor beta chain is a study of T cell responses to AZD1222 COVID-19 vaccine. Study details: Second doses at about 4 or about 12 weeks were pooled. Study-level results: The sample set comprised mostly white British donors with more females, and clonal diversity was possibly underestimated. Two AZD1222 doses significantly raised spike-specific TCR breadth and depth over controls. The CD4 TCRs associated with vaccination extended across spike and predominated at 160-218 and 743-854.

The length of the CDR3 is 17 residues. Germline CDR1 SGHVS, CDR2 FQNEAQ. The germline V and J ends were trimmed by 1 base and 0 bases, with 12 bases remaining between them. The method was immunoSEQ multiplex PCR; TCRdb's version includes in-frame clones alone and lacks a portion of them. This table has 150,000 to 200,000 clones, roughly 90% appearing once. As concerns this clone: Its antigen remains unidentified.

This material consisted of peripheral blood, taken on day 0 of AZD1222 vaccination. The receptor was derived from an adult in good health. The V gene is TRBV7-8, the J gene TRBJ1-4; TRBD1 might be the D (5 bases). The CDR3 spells CASSLGYRGSTNEKLFF. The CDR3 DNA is TGTGCCAGCAGCTTAGGATATAGGGGCTCAACTAATGAAAAACTGTTTTTT.